Listed below are T cell receptor beta chains from one sample, sequenced in a study of blood T cells in healthy people across ages. TCRdb passed the 5' RACE reads through MiXCR, listing each CDR3 protein once. The table records some 1,500,000 distinct CDR3 sequences, under 55% of them present only once. The sequenced sample was blood. The receptors were gathered from a woman aged 18-29 years in good health. Both conserved end residues are part of each CDR3. The D gene is left open where the match is weak. Expanded clones are given a class, and other clones once, few, many or no size at all.

cdr3_aa,cdr3_nt,d_call,v_call,clone_size,j_call
CSVASGNSGANVLTF,TGCAGCGTTGCGTCTGGGAACTCTGGGGCCAACGTCCTGACTTTC,-,TRBV29-1,-,TRBJ2-6
CASKEGLNIQYF,TGTGCCAGCAAGGAGGGCCTAAACATTCAGTACTTC,-,TRBV12-3/TRBV12-4,-,TRBJ2-4
CASSIGRAPDTQYF,TGTGCCAGTAGTATAGGTCGGGCACCAGATACGCAGTATTTT,-,TRBV19,-,TRBJ2-3
CASSPSAAAEQYF,TGTGCCAGCAGTCCTTCCGCGGCTGCCGAGCAGTACTTC,-,TRBV6-2/TRBV6-3,few,TRBJ2-7
CASSPEARGIDTQYF,TGTGCCAGCAGCCCCGAGGCCCGAGGTATAGATACGCAGTATTTT,-,TRBV7-2,-,TRBJ2-3
CAGTSNGLITDTQYF,TGTGCCGGCACCTCGAATGGACTCATCACAGATACGCAGTATTTT,-,TRBV6-2/TRBV6-3,-,TRBJ2-3
CASKSLAGGTGELFF,TGTGCCAGCAAATCCCTAGCGGGAGGGACCGGGGAGCTGTTTTTT,TRBD2,TRBV2,-,TRBJ2-2
CASSLSGVAAFNEQYF,TGTGCCAGTAGCCTCTCGGGGGTAGCGGCGTTCAATGAGCAGTACTTC,-,TRBV3-1,-,TRBJ2-5
CASSQGPVGETQYF,TGCGCCAGCAGCCAAGGTCCTGTTGGAGAGACCCAGTACTTC,-,TRBV4-1,-,TRBJ2-5
CASSQESLGSGMNTEAFF,TGCGCCAGCAGCCAAGAATCGCTCGGTTCAGGGATGAACACTGAAGCTTTCTTT,-,TRBV4-3,-,TRBJ1-1
CAIQLGTGTKAFF,TGTGCCATACAGTTAGGGACAGGGACTAAAGCTTTCTTT,TRBD1,TRBV12-3/TRBV12-4,-,TRBJ1-1
CSARDGTIITDTQYF,TGCAGTGCTAGAGATGGGACTATCATCACAGATACGCAGTATTTT,TRBD2,TRBV20-1,-,TRBJ2-3
CASSPGRRRNQPQHF,TGTGCCAGCAGCCCCGGGAGAAGGCGAAATCAGCCCCAGCATTTT,-,TRBV12-3/TRBV12-4,-,TRBJ1-5
CSVEDRDYNEQFF,TGCAGCGTTGAAGATAGAGACTACAATGAGCAGTTCTTC,-,TRBV29-1,-,TRBJ2-1
CSAPELAGSYNEQYF,TGCAGTGCCCCAGAGCTAGCAGGCTCCTACAATGAGCAGTACTTC,-,TRBV20-1,-,TRBJ2-7
CATSRVANTEVFF,TGTGCCACCAGCAGAGTCGCGAACACTGAAGTTTTCTTT,-,TRBV15,-,TRBJ1-1
CASRKQGYTGELFF,TGTGCCAGCAGAAAACAGGGGTACACCGGGGAGCTGTTTTTT,TRBD1,TRBV11-2,-,TRBJ2-2
CASSPRLRGQPSLSGANVLTF,TGTGCCAGCAGCCCACGATTACGGGGACAGCCATCACTCTCTGGGGCCAACGTCCTGACTTTC,TRBD1,TRBV11-1,-,TRBJ2-6
CASRGQSYEQFF,TGTGCCAGCAGAGGACAGTCCTATGAGCAGTTCTTC,-,TRBV7-2,-,TRBJ2-1
CSAAGIEQFF,TGCAGTGCGGCCGGGATTGAGCAGTTCTTC,-,TRBV20-1,-,TRBJ2-1
CSIPSYYGYTF,TGCAGTATTCCCAGCTACTATGGCTACACCTTC,-,TRBV20-1,-,TRBJ1-2
CASSYSSPLGYTF,TGTGCCAGCAGTTACTCTTCTCCCCTTGGCTACACCTTC,-,TRBV6-5,few,TRBJ1-2
CASSEGLEETQYF,TGCGCCAGCAGTGAGGGACTAGAAGAGACCCAGTACTTC,TRBD2,TRBV10-1,few,TRBJ2-5
CASSVDRDLQPQHF,TGTGCCAGCAGTGTCGACAGGGATCTTCAGCCCCAGCATTTT,TRBD1,TRBV12-3/TRBV12-4,-,TRBJ1-5
CASSVREATYEQYF,TGTGCCAGCAGTGTCCGGGAGGCTACCTACGAGCAGTACTTC,TRBD2,TRBV12-3/TRBV12-4,-,TRBJ2-7
CSGTSGGTQETQYF,TGCAGCGGCACTAGCGGGGGGACTCAAGAGACCCAGTACTTC,TRBD2,TRBV29-1,-,TRBJ2-5
CSARDTTGPDTQYF,TGCAGTGCTAGAGATACCACAGGGCCAGATACGCAGTATTTT,-,TRBV20-1,-,TRBJ2-3
CASSIVLSYEQYF,TGTGCCAGCAGTATCGTTCTCTCCTACGAGCAGTACTTC,-,TRBV4-2,-,TRBJ2-7